These 13 T cell receptor beta chains came from one sample sequenced in a study of post-analysis software for immune sequencing data. The study's findings and limits: Five or six TRBV segments appeared more often in patients than in controls, and TRBV5-6, TRBV5-1 and TRBV20-1 were among these.

The antigens these receptors bind are not known. Sequencing libraries made from TCR beta cDNA carried unique molecular identifiers. TCRdb re-called the PCR reads through MiXCR, storing one row per CDR3 protein. The table records hundreds of thousands of distinct CDR3 sequences, 30% of them present only once. The sequencing sample was made of blood. These receptor sequences come from a girl under 18 with multiple sclerosis.

The chain has TRBV29-1 and TRBJ2-7, with TRBD1 matching 9 bases. The V and J ends lost 6 bases and 4 bases, in that order; junction bases with no gene match: 10. Per the germline V gene, CDR1 is SQVTM and CDR2 is ANQGSEA. This CDR3 is built from 14 residues. The chain's CDR3 is CSVRPGQGVYEQYF. For the CDR3, the DNA is TGCAGCGTGCGACCGGGACAGGGTGTGTACGAGCAGTACTTC.

This rearrangement joins TRBV25-1 to TRBJ1-1; D uncertain. The CDR3 runs to 14 residues. The V end was cut by 2 bases, the J end by 1 base, with 8 bases between. Germline V CDR1 and CDR2: MGHDK, SYGVNS. The CDR3 coding sequence is TGTGCCAGCAGTGAAACCGGGCGGAACACTGAAGCTTTCTTT. Translation: CASSETGRNTEAFF.

This clonotype was detected only a few times. V is TRBV6-1 and J is TRBJ2-3; the match to TRBD1 covers 8 bases. The length of the CDR3 is 18 residues. Trimming took 5 bases from V and 6 from J; bases not matched to a gene: 19. Germline loops: CDR1 MNHNS, CDR2 SASEGT. The CDR3 sequence is CASSQKVGRGPPRDTQYF. The CDR3 DNA reads TGTGCCAGCAGTCAGAAGGTAGGCAGGGGGCCCCCACGGGATACGCAGTATTTT.

This clonotype has just a few counts. This rearrangement joins TRBV7-2 to TRBJ2-2; D is undetermined. The V and J ends lost 6 bases and 2 bases respectively, with 16 bases between them. The CDR3 spans 16 residues. Germline CDR1 and CDR2: SGHTA and FQGNSA. The CDR3 DNA is TGTGCCAGCAGTCGGCTGGCGGTCCCTAACACCGGGGAGCTGTTTTTT. Residues: CASSRLAVPNTGELFF.

This clonotype was seen a handful of times. This chain connects TRBV9 to TRBJ1-5; D unresolved. V was pared by 0 bases and J by 1 base, with 14 bases between. Germline CDR1 and CDR2: SGDLS and YYNGEE. The CDR3 is 17 amino acids. The CDR3 coding sequence is TGTGCCAGCAGCGTAGGACCTCGTGCATCAAGCAATCAGCCCCAGCATTTT. The encoded protein is CASSVGPRASSNQPQHF.

This clonotype has at least ten counts. In nucleotides, the CDR3 is TGTGCCAGCACCCGGCGCCCTAATGAAAAACTGTTTTTT. Amino acid sequence: CASTRRPNEKLFF. The genes are TRBV12-3 or TRBV12-4 and TRBJ1-4; D is undetermined. V dropped 7 bases and J dropped 3 bases, with 9 bases sitting between them. The CDR3 has 13 residues.

This clonotype has only a few counts. The chain links TRBV3-1 to TRBJ2-5; tentatively, D is TRBD1 or TRBD2 (6 bases each). The CDR3 is 15 residues long. Trimming took off 4 bases at V and 5 bases at J, with 17 bases between the two ends. The germline V gene encodes CDR1 LGHDT and CDR2 YNNKEL (reference sequence). The CDR3 spells CASSREGEAAETQYF. The CDR3 bases are TGTGCCAGCAGCCGCGAGGGGGAGGCGGCGGAGACCCAGTACTTC.

In its sample, this clonotype was seen a few times. The chain recombines TRBV28 with TRBJ2-7, with D tentatively TRBD1 (6 bases). Looked up from germline, CDR1 is MDHEN and CDR2 is SYDVKM. The CDR3 totals 15 residues. Trimming cost V 6 bases and J 1 base, with 16 bases left between them. Here the CDR3 DNA reads TGTGCCAGCAGGCGTACCGGGACACCTTCCTACGAGCAGTACTTC. Residues: CASRRTGTPSYEQYF.

The chain has TRBV7-9 and TRBJ2-1, with TRBD2 matching 12 bases. V was clipped by 5 bases and J by 0 bases; unmatched bases: 5. Germline V gives CDR1 SEHNR, CDR2 FQNEAQ (reference sequence). The CDR3 runs to 17 residues. DNA for the CDR3: TGTGCCAGCAGCCGTCAGACTAGCGGGAGCTCCTACAATGAGCAGTTCTTC. Protein product: CASSRQTSGSSYNEQFF.

This clonotype showed up many times. The J gene is TRBJ2-7, the V gene TRBV20-1; a weak D match, TRBD2 (6 bases). In germline, CDR1 is DFQATT, CDR2 SNEGSKA (reference sequence). Deletions cut 2 bases from V and 4 bases from J, with 12 bases between. The CDR3 covers 13 residues. CDR3 loop: CSARRDGGYEQYF. Here the CDR3 DNA reads TGCAGTGCTAGAAGGGACGGGGGTTACGAGCAGTACTTC.

The chain combines TRBV7-8 with TRBJ1-5, with a tentative D call TRBD1 (6 bases). V lost 0 bases to trimming and J lost 3 bases, with 9 bases between them. Per the germline V gene, CDR1 is SGHVS and CDR2 is FQNEAQ. The CDR3 length is 15 residues. In DNA, the CDR3 is TGTGCCAGCAGCTTAGCAAGGGGGAACAATCAGCCCCAGCATTTT. This codes for CASSLARGNNQPQHF.

This clonotype was seen a handful of times. This sequence joins TRBV7-2 and TRBJ2-3; D not certain. Germline CDR1 reads SGHTA; CDR2 reads FQGNSA. V dropped 5 bases and J dropped 5 bases, with 20 bases sitting between them. This CDR3 has 16 residues. In DNA form, the CDR3 reads TGTGCCAGCAGCCGCGTTGGCGGTCAGGACCAAGATACGCAGTATTTT. Translated: CASSRVGGQDQDTQYF. Full variable domain (remainder filled in from reference TRBV7-2 and TRBJ2-3): GAGVSQSPSNKVTEKGKDVELRCDPISGHTALYWYRQSLGQGLEFLIYFQGNSAPDKSGLPSDRFSAERTGGSVSTLTIQRTQQEDSAVYLCASSRVGGQDQDTQYFGPGTRLTVL.

This clonotype was observed a few times. The chain recombines TRBV11-2 with TRBJ2-2, with TRBD2 matching over 8 bases. V shed 5 bases and J 7 bases; nucleotides not matched to a gene: 3. The CDR3 extends over 13 amino acids. CDR1 SGHAT and CDR2 FQNNGV come from the germline V gene. CDR3 region: CASSTRGGGELFF. CDR3 coding DNA: TGTGCCAGCAGCACACGGGGGGGCGGGGAGCTGTTTTTT.